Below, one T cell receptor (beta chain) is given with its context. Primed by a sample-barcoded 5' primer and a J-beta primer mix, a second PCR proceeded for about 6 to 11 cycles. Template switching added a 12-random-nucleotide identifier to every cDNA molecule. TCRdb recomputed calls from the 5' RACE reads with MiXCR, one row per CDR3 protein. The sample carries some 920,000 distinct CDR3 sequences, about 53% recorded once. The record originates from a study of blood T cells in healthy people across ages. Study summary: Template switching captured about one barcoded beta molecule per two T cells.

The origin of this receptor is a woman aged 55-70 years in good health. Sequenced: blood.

For the CDR3, the DNA is TGTGCCAGCAGTTTAGACAACAGGGGGAAAGGGTTCTTC. Encoded protein: CASSLDNRGKGFF. The chain has TRBV12-3 or TRBV12-4 and TRBJ2-1, with TRBD1 matching over 8 bases. The V segment lost 1 base and the J segment 15 bases; nucleotides outside the gene matches: 8. CDR3 size: 13 residues.